The T cell receptor (beta chain) described here comes from a study of shared clonotypes between healthy human individuals. Only one count was recorded for this clone. CDR1 and CDR2 from the germline V gene are MNHNY and SVGAGI (reference sequence). The CDR3 covers 12 residues. With 5 bases removed from V and 1 base from J, the gap between germline ends came to 5 bases. Libraries were prepared by immunoSEQ multiplex PCR; TCRdb keeps only in-frame clonotypes and omits some of them. Of under 850,000 clones listed, 92% were seen once; the top ten hold 24%. Naive CD8 populations comprised CD45RO-negative cells positively selected for CCR7, excluding terminally differentiated effector memory CD45RA+ cells.

This chain uses TRBV6-6 with TRBJ1-1; D is unresolved. Sequenced material: naive CD8+ T cells sorted from blood. The source of this sequence is a man aged 25-45 years in good health. CDR3 nucleotides: TGTGCCAGCAGTAGGCGGAACACTGAAGCTTTCTTT. It codes for CASSRRNTEAFF.